This T cell receptor beta chain was documented in a study of identifying expanded T cells in peripheral blood. Study-wide results and caveats: Differentially abundant clones: approximately 1.3 between replicates, 16.4 at about two weeks, around 19 at four. Clone count variance between approximately two-week samples rose with total template count.

No infections or other immune events were documented during collection. Concerning this clone: No antigen is known for it.

This CDR3 is built from 15 residues. Germline V gene sequence: CDR1 LNHNV, CDR2 YYDKDF (reference sequence). Trimming took off 3 bases at V and 0 bases at J, with 6 bases between the two ends. Repertoires were generated with immunoSEQ multiplex PCR, while TCRdb's copy carries only in-frame clones and drops some. This sample has about 110,000 clones, with about 88% found just once. The rearrangement links TRBV15 to TRBJ2-6; D gene uncertain. The sequence was obtained from a person between 18 and 75 years old in good health. Sequences were obtained from blood. Written as DNA, the CDR3 is TGTGCCACCAGCAGTAGGTACTCTGGGGCCAACGTCCTGACTTTC. Its protein product is CATSSRYSGANVLTF.